The source of this TCR beta chain is a study of T cell responses to AZD1222 COVID-19 vaccine. Study conclusions and caveats: The donors showed a predominance of white British ancestry and of females, with possible underestimation of clonal diversity. Spike was spanned by vaccine-associated CD4 TCRs, which were dominant at 160-218 and 743-854. Epitopes outside B.1.351 and B.1.1.7 mutated regions reportedly drew nearly half of spike TCRs. No day 14 peak samples; only post-peak repertoires were characterized.

The germline gives CDR1 SGHDT, CDR2 YYEEEE. CDR3 length: 16 amino acids. V gave up 4 bases and J gave up 7 bases, with 21 bases separating them. As for this clone: The antigen remains undetermined.

Only in-frame clones appear in the TCRdb table, and some are missing; sequencing was by immunoSEQ multiplex PCR. The sample shows approximately 140,000 clones, roughly 80% of them seen only once. This chain joins TRBV5-6 and TRBJ2-1; a possible D gene is TRBD1 (6 bases). This TCR came from an adult in good health. The sequencing used peripheral blood, collected on day 0 of MenACWY control vaccination. The CDR3 protein is CASSPQGWAFRNEQFF. CDR3 DNA sequence: TGTGCCAGCAGCCCACAGGGTTGGGCATTTAGGAATGAGCAGTTCTTC.